This TCR beta chain was captured by sequencing in a study of shared clonotypes between healthy human individuals (dated by TCRdb to 2018 to 2021). Broadly, across the study: The cohort included a few men and two women between 18 and 49 years of age. For each donor, three plates each were used for CD4 naive and CD4 memory, two plates were used for CD8 naive, and one plate was used for CD8 memory. The study deeply sequenced blood TCR repertoires of 5 or 6 healthy adults to estimate repertoire size and the extent of clonotype sharing between individuals. To increase sequencing depth and limit assay-specific biases, TCR repertoire library preparation and sequencing were carried out by different laboratories using diverse techniques. Leukapheresis yielded between about 0.85 and 10 billion PBMCs per donor.

Notes on this clone: The specificity of this receptor is unknown. Within one base of it there is no much larger clone, and no base qualities were kept.

The investigation overall reported the following: Even with the large sequencing depth, rarefaction of the sorted-subset datasets indicated that sequencing was incomplete. Sampling was restricted to blood, and TCR repertoires in tissues likely differ from the TCR repertoires found in blood. When a handful of donors were compared, the shared fraction of clonotypes was approximately 5% for naive CD4, 3.5% for naive CD8, more than 2% for memory CD4, and around 0.4% for memory CD8. Pairwise subsampling indicated that sequencing depth was expected to affect the degree of clonotype sharing among donors. Larger estimated clonotype richness was generally found for naive subsets than for memory subsets. Compared with non-shared clonotypes, the clonotypes found in all four sorted-subset donors had higher generation probabilities. The genetic and exposure-history diversity represented was limited by the small number of donors.

CD8 naive samples were CD45RO-negative cells positively selected for CCR7, giving a CD45RA+CCR7+ population that excluded TemRA cells. Donors were healthy HIV-negative adults with no recently reported acute infections or vaccinations. All donors were Caucasian adults living in Nashville, Tennessee, USA. Blood was collected by leukapheresis, and PBMCs were isolated by Ficoll-Histopaque density gradient centrifugation and then cryopreserved in liquid nitrogen vapor phase. Analytical flow cytometry was used to check the purity and quantity of each magnetically sorted T cell population. Genomic DNA was isolated from each sorted fraction and quantified by UV absorbance on a Nanodrop 2000c. Using the deep immunoSEQ assay, TCR CDR3 regions were amplified from genomic DNA by multiplex PCR. Extracted genomic DNA from each cell subset was spread evenly across all wells of several immunoSEQ 96-well plates, with each plate serving as a replicate. For sorted subsets, approximately 210 ng genomic DNA, equal to about 30,000 T cell genomes, was loaded into each replicate PCR. Purified libraries were measured with a Qubit 3.0 fluorometer, size-checked on a Bioanalyzer 2100, and measured again with the KAPA Library Quantification kit. Every immunoSEQ 96-well plate was sequenced on a dedicated single-read 150-cycle Illumina NextSeq 550 flow cell. As for how the authors treated the data: Because the immunoSEQ output included only junctional sequences and no quality scores, the filtering could not be the same as the filtering used for full-length reads. Sequences were annotated with PyIR, a Python wrapper for IgBLAST v1.9, and V/J genes and CDR3 were assigned using IMGT germline references. Reads were filtered out if the reads had weak V/J assignments (E-value above 1e-6), no CDR3, stop codons, out-of-frame junctions, or ambiguous translated residues. V3J clonotypes were defined as sequences sharing the same inferred V gene, J gene, and CDR3 amino acid sequence. The percentage overlap between two repertoires was calculated by dividing the number of shared unique clonotypes by the size of the smaller repertoire. RTK rarefaction, the Chao1 estimator, and Recon v2.1 estimates of unobserved clonotypes were used to assess repertoire richness. Generation probabilities were computed with OLGA for all TCRbeta clonotypes obtained by the gDNA method from a few donors. TCRdb stores this immuneACCESS table with in-frame sequences only. Part of the clones is absent; in the studies checked, under half of the shortfall reflects unresolved V genes, and no reason is known for the rest. The V and J calls and the clone size are those of that table, but D and trimming were determined from the DNA. For this sample there are roughly 2.1 million clones; 85% to 95% appear just once. Roughly 1.7% of the sample goes to the ten largest clones.

The receptor was isolated from a man aged 18 to 30 in good health. Some clones in this sample may be carry-over from other donors' samples. The specimen sequenced was naive CD8+ T cells from PBMCs. The cell subset or site label of this sample denotes: CD45RA+CCR7+.

The CDR3 is CASSPRLGASEQYF. At the DNA level, the sequence is TGTGCCAGCAGTCCCCGCCTGGGGGCGAGTGAGCAGTACTTC. The chain joins TRBV27 to TRBJ2-7; TRBD1 is perhaps the D gene, given 6 matching bases. From the cysteine up to the phenylalanine, the CDR3 has a length of 14 residues. Only CDR3 DNA is held: 42 bases, read in frame from base 1. Trimming takes 5 bases from V and 7 bases from J, and the germline ends sit 18 bases apart. Looking up the germline V gene (reference sequence) yields CDR1 MNHEY and CDR2 SMNVEV.